The present TCR beta chain was sequenced within a study of blood T cell repertoires in COVID-19. Turning to the study itself: Samples representing acute and convalescent COVID-19 were sourced from the United States, Italy and Spain. T cells, B-cell-depleted T cells, or PBMCs provided the cDNA or gDNA that served as material.

J was trimmed by 7 bases and V by 2 bases; bases with no gene match: 7. CDR1 is KGHSH and CDR2 is LQKENI in the germline V gene. The CDR3 runs 14 residues. Per the study methods: Reference gene primer amplification gave estimated nucleated cell counts. The assay was immunoSEQ multiplex PCR, and TCRdb's table has in-frame clones only and misses some. The V and J calls and the clone size are those of that table, but D and trimming were determined from the DNA. The data show about 51,000 clones, with approximately 86% seen just once and around 1.4% held by the top ten. This TCR came from a man aged 55 to 70 with acute or convalescent COVID-19. Sample: peripheral blood. The rearrangement uses TRBV18 and TRBJ2-7, with 8 bases that match TRBD1. The CDR3 DNA reads TGTGCCAGCTCACCATCAGGGGGCTTAGTTGAGCAGTACTTC. Translating gives CASSPSGGLVEQYF. Together with reference TRBV18 and TRBJ2-7, the CDR3 gives the full variable domain: NAGVMQNPRHLVRRRGQEARLRCSPMKGHSHVYWYRQLPEEGLKFMVYLQKENIIDESGMPKERFSAEFPKEGPSILRIQQVVRGDSAAYFCASSPSGGLVEQYFGPGTRLTVT.